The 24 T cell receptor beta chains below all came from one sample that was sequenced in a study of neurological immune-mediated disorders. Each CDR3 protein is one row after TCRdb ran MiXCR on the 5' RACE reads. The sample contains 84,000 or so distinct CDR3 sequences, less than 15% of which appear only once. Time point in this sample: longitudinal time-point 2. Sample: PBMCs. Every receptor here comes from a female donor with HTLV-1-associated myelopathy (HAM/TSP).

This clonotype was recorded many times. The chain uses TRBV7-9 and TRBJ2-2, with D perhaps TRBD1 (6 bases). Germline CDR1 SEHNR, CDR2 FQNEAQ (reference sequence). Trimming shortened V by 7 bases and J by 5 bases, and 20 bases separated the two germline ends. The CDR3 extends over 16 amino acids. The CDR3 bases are TGTGCCAGCAACCACCTCGGCAGGGGTGGGACCGGGGAGCTGTTTTTT. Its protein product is CASNHLGRGGTGELFF. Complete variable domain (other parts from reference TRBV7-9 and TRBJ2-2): DTGVSQNPRHKITKRGQNVTFRCDPISEHNRLYWYRQTLGQGPEFLTYFQNEAQLEKSRLLSDRFSAERPKGSFSTLEIQRTEQGDSAMYLCASNHLGRGGTGELFFGEGSRLTVL.

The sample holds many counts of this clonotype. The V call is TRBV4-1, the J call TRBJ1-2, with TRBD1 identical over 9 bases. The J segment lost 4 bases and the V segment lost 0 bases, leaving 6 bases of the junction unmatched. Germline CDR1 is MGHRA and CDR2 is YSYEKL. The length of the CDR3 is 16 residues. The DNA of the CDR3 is TGCGCCAGCAGCCAAGATGAGGACAGGGGAAGCTATGGCTACACCTTC. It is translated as CASSQDEDRGSYGYTF.

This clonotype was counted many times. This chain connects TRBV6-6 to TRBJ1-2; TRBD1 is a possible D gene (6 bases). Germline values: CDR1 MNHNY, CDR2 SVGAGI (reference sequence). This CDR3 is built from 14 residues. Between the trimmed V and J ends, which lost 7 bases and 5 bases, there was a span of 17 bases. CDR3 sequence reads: CASNVNGGGYGYTF. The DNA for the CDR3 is TGTGCCAGCAACGTAAACGGGGGCGGGTATGGCTACACCTTC.

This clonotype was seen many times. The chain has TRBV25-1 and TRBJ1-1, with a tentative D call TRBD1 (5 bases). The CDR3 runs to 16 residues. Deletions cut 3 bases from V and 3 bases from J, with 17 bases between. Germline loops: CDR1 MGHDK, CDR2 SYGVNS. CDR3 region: CASSEKPTLGDTEAFF. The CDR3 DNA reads TGTGCCAGCAGTGAGAAACCGACGCTGGGGGACACTGAAGCTTTCTTT.

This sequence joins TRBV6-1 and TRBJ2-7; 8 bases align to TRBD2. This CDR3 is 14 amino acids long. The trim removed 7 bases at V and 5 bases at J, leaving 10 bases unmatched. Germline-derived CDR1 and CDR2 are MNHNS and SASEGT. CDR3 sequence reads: CASTHGSGGHEQYF. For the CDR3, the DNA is TGTGCCAGCACTCATGGGAGCGGGGGCCACGAGCAGTACTTC.

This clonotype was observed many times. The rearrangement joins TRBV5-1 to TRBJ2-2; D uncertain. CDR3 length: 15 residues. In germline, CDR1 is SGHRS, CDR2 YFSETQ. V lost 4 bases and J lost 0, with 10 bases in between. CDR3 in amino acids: CASSPQTPNTGELFF. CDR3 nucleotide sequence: TGCGCCAGCAGCCCTCAAACCCCGAACACCGGGGAGCTGTTTTTT. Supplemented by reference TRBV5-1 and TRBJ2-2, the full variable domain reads KAGVTQTPRYLIKTRGQQVTLSCSPISGHRSVSWYQQTPGQGLQFLFEYFSETQRNKGNFPGRFSGRQFSNSRSEMNVSTLELGDSALYLCASSPQTPNTGELFFGEGSRLTVL.

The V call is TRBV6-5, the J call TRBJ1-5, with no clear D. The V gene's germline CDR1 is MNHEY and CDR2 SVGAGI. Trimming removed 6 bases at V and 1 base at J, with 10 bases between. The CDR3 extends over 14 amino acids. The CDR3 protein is CASRVGGSNQPQHF. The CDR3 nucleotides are TGTGCCAGCAGGGTGGGCGGGAGCAATCAGCCCCAGCATTTT.

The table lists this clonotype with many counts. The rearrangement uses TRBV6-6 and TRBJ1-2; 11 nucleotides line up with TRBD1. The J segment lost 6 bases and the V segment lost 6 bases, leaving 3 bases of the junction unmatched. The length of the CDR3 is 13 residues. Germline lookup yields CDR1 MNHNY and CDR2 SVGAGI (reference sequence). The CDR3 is CASRGGQGDGYTF. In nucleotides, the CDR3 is TGTGCCAGCAGGGGGGGACAGGGGGATGGCTACACCTTC.

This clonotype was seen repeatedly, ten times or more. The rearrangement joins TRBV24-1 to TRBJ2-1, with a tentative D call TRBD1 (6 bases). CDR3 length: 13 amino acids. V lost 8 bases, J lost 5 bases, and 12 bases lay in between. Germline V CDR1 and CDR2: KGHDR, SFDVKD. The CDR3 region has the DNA TGTGCCACCATAGGCCAGGGGAACAATGAGCAGTTCTTC. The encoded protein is CATIGQGNNEQFF.

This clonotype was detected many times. CDR3 bases: TGTGCCAGCAATCAGACCCGGCGGAGGGATGGAAACACCATATATTTT. It is translated as CASNQTRRRDGNTIYF. The genes are TRBV25-1 and TRBJ1-3; D uncertain. Between the trimmed V and J ends, which lost 7 bases and 3 bases, there was a span of 19 bases. The length of the CDR3 is 16 residues. Germline V gene sequence: CDR1 MGHDK, CDR2 SYGVNS.

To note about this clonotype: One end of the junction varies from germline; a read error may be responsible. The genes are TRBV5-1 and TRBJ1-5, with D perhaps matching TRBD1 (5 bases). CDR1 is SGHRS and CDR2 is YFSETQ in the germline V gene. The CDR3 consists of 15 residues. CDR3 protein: CASSLLGQFDHPQHF. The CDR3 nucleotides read TGCGCCAGCAGCTTGCTCGGACAATTCGATCATCCCCAGCATTTT.

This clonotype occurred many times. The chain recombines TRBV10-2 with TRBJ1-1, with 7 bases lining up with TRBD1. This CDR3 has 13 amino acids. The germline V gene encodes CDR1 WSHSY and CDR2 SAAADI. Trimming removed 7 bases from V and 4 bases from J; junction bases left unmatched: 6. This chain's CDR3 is CASTIDRVTEAFF. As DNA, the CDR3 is TGCGCCAGCACTATCGACAGGGTCACTGAAGCTTTCTTT.

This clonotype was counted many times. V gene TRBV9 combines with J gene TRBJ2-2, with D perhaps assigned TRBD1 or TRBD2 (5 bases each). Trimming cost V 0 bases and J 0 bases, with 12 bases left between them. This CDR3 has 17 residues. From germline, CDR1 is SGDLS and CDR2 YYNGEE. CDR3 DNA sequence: TGTGCCAGCAGCGTAGCGGGGCAGTCCTCGAACACCGGGGAGCTGTTTTTT. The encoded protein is CASSVAGQSSNTGELFF.

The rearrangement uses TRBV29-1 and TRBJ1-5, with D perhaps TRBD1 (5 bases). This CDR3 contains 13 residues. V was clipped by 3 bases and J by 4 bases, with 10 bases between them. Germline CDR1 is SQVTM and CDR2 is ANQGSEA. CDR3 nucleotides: TGCAGCGTTGAGGCAGGGATAAATCAGCCCCAGCATTTT. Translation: CSVEAGINQPQHF.

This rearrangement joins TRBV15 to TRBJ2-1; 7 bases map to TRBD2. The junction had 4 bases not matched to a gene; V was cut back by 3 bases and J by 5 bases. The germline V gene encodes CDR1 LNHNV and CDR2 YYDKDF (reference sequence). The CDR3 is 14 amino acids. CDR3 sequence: CATSSRLADNEQFF. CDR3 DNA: TGTGCCACCAGCAGTAGGCTAGCGGACAATGAGCAGTTCTTC.

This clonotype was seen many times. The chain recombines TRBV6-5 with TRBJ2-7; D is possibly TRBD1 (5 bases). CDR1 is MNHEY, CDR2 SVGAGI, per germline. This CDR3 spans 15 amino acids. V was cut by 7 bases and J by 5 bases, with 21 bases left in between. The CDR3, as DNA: TGTGCCAGCAAAAATAAGGGGATCGGTTTAGACGAGCAGTACTTC. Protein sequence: CASKNKGIGLDEQYF.

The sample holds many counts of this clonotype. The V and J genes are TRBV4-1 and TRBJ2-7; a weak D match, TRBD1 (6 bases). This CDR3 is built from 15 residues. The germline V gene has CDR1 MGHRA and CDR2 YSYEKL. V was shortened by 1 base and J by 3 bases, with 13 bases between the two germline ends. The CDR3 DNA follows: TGCGCCAGCAGCCAAGTCACAGGGAATTACTACGAGCAGTACTTC. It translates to CASSQVTGNYYEQYF.

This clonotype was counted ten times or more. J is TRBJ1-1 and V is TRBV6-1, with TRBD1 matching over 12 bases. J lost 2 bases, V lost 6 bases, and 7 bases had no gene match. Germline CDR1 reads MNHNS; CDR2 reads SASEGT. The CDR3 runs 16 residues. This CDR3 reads CASRGQGALPNTEAFF. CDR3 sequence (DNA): TGTGCCAGCAGGGGACAGGGGGCGCTTCCAAACACTGAAGCTTTCTTT.

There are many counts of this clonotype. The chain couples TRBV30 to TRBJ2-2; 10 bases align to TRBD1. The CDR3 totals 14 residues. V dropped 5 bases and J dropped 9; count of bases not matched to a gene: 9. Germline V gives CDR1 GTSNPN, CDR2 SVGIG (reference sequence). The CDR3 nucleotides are TGTGCCTGGGGACCGGGACAGGGGAAAAGGGAGCTGTTTTTT. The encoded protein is CAWGPGQGKRELFF.

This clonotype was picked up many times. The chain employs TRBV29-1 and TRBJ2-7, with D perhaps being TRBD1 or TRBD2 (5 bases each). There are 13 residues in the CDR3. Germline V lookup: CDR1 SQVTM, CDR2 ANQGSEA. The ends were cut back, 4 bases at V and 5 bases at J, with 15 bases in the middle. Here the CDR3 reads CSVVGRGDDEQYF. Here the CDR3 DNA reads TGCAGCGTTGTAGGAAGAGGGGATGACGAGCAGTACTTC.

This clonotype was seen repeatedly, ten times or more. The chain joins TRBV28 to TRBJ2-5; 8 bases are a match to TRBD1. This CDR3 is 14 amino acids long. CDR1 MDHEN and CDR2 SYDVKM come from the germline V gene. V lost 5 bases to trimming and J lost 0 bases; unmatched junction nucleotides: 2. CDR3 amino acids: CASSRDRHQETQYF. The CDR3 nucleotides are TGTGCCAGCAGTCGGGACAGGCACCAAGAGACCCAGTACTTC.

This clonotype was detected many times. Written as DNA, the CDR3 is TGTGCCAGCAGCAGAGCAGGGGCCAACGTCCTGACTTTC. It codes for CASSRAGANVLTF. The chain couples TRBV21-1 to TRBJ2-6. TRBV21-1 represents a pseudogene. CDR3 size: 13 residues.

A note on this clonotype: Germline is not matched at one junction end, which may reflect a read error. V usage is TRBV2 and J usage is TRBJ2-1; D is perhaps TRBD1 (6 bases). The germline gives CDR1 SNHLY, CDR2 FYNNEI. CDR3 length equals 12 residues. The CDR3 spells CDSSSRGNEQFF. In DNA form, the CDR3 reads TGTGACAGCAGCTCAAGGGGGAATGAGCAGTTCTTC.

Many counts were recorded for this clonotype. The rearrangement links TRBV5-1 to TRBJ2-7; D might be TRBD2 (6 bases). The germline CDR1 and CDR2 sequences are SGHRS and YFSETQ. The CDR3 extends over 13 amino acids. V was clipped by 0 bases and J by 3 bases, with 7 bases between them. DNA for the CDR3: TGCGCCAGCAGCTTGGAGGAGGGCTACGAGCAGTACTTC. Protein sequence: CASSLEEGYEQYF.